There are many counts of the clone carrying this T cell receptor (beta chain). This sample was included in a study of T-cell reconstitution after alpha-beta-depleted transplantation in children. Unique molecular identifiers were incorporated when the TCRbeta library was constructed. MiXCR was run by TCRdb on the PCR reads, yielding one entry per CDR3 protein. The repertoire holds about 200,000 distinct CDR3 sequences, roughly 14% seen once, with over 10% in the top ten. CDR3 length equals 17 residues. Trimming left V 2 bases short and J 4 bases short, with 19 bases between. The germline V gene encodes CDR1 SGHVS and CDR2 FQNEAQ.

The sequencing used PBMCs from the stem cell graft donor, collected from the stem cell graft. This chain uses TRBV7-8 with TRBJ2-3; D perhaps matches TRBD2 (7 bases). This receptor was obtained from a human donor who donated a stem cell graft to a child with acute lymphoblastic leukemia. This CDR3 is CASSLKGGAGDPDTQYF. CDR3 in DNA: TGTGCCAGCAGCTTAAAAGGGGGTGCGGGAGATCCAGATACGCAGTATTTT.